These 25 T cell receptor beta chains share one sample of origin, sequenced in a study of shared clonotypes between healthy human individuals. Using immunoSEQ multiplex PCR, the repertoire was profiled, and TCRdb retains in-frame clones only, with some absent. The table shows roughly 480,000 clones, with roughly 78% occurring only once. Sequenced material: PBMCs. All receptors come from a middle-aged woman in good health. Some clones in this sample may be carry-over from other donors' samples.

This clone came up many times. The J gene is TRBJ1-1, the V gene TRBV6-1, with TRBD1 matching over 10 bases. Losses at the gene ends were 2 bases for V and 10 bases for J; bases not matched to a gene: 13. Looked up from germline, CDR1 is MNHNS and CDR2 is SASEGT. CDR3 size: 16 residues. CDR3 in amino acids: CASSERGRRDRGIAFF. CDR3 in DNA: TGTGCCAGCAGTGAAAGGGGGCGGAGGGACAGGGGAATAGCTTTCTTT.

CDR3 loop: CAFRRDYSTNEKLFF. The CDR3 nucleotides read TGTGCCTTCCGCAGGGACTACTCAACTAATGAAAAACTGTTTTTT. The chain has TRBV30 and TRBJ1-4, with a tentative D call TRBD1 (5 bases). V lost 7 bases to trimming and J lost 0 bases, with 15 bases between them. This CDR3 contains 15 residues. Germline V gene sequence: CDR1 GTSNPN, CDR2 SVGIG (reference sequence).

CDR3 sequence (DNA): TGCGCCAGCAGCTTCGGTAACTACAATGAGCAGTTCTTC. This codes for CASSFGNYNEQFF. The chain combines TRBV5-1 with TRBJ2-1; no firm D call. V lost 2 bases and J 3 bases, leaving 6 bases between the germline ends. Germline V gene lookup returns CDR1 SGHRS and CDR2 YFSETQ. The CDR3 has 13 amino acids.

The chain employs TRBV9 and TRBJ1-3; the D is unclear. V gave up 2 bases and J gave up 3 bases, with 12 bases separating them. The CDR3 has 15 residues. From germline, CDR1 is SGDLS and CDR2 YYNGEE. The chain's CDR3 is CASSVEAVFGNTIYF. CDR3 in DNA: TGTGCCAGCAGCGTCGAAGCGGTGTTTGGAAACACCATATATTTT. The full variable domain, completed using reference TRBV9 and TRBJ1-3, is DSGVTQTPKHLITATGQRVTLRCSPRSGDLSVYWYQQSLDQGLQFLIQYYNGEERAKGNILERFSAQQFPDLHSELNLSSLELGDSALYFCASSVEAVFGNTIYFGEGSWLTVV.

The chain is built from TRBV7-2 and TRBJ1-5; the match to TRBD1 covers 8 bases. CDR1 and CDR2 (germline): SGHTA, FQGNSA. V lost 5 bases, J lost 4 bases, and 7 bases stayed unmatched. The CDR3 sequence is 15 residues long. CDR3 region: CASSNRGNRNQPQHF. For the CDR3, the DNA is TGTGCCAGCAGCAACAGGGGGAATCGTAATCAGCCCCAGCATTTT.

The chain is built from TRBV6-1 and TRBJ1-4; maybe TRBD1 (5 bases). CDR1 is MNHNS, CDR2 SASEGT, per germline. This CDR3 comprises 15 residues. V gave up 8 bases and J gave up 8 bases, with 21 bases separating them. The chain's CDR3 is CASGHTQARPEKLFF. CDR3 nucleotide sequence: TGTGCCAGCGGTCACACACAGGCACGCCCGGAAAAACTGTTTTTT.

The V call is TRBV30, the J call TRBJ1-2; D not certain. CDR1 is GTSNPN, CDR2 SVGIG, per germline (reference sequence). Between the trimmed V and J ends, which lost 3 bases and 9 bases, there was a span of 11 bases. The CDR3 runs to 11 residues. The CDR3 DNA is TGTGCCTGGAGGGGAGGGTTGAGCTACACCTTC. Encoded protein: CAWRGGLSYTF.

The sample holds many counts of this clone. This chain uses TRBV11-2 with TRBJ2-7; D gene unclear. V shed 1 base and J shed 7 bases, with 11 bases lying between them. This CDR3 comprises 13 residues. Germline V lookup: CDR1 SGHAT, CDR2 FQNNGV. The chain's CDR3 is CASSLGPKSEQYF. The DNA of the CDR3 is TGTGCCAGCAGCTTAGGCCCGAAGTCGGAGCAGTACTTC.

The chain links TRBV18 to TRBJ2-7; TRBD2 aligns across 13 bases. Germline CDR1 KGHSH, CDR2 LQKENI. Trimming at V came to 3 bases and at J to 1 base, leaving 6 bases not matched to a gene. There are 17 residues in the CDR3. The DNA of the CDR3 is TGTGCCAGCTCACCCCGGACTAGCGGGAGTATGTCCTACGAGCAGTACTTC. It yields the protein CASSPRTSGSMSYEQYF.

This clone turned up a few times. The chain employs TRBV9 and TRBJ1-1; D uncertain. The CDR3 spans 14 residues. Trimming removed 3 bases from V and 1 base from J, with 10 bases in between. Per the germline V gene, CDR1 is SGDLS and CDR2 is YYNGEE. CDR3 sequence reads: CASSDGFWNTEAFF. The CDR3 DNA reads TGTGCCAGCAGCGACGGCTTCTGGAACACTGAAGCTTTCTTT.

This chain links TRBV28 with TRBJ1-1; D is ambiguous. This CDR3 is built from 13 residues. Trimming removed 6 bases from V and 4 bases from J, with 12 bases in between. Germline values: CDR1 MDHEN, CDR2 SYDVKM. CDR3 coding DNA: TGTGCCAGCAGCCCGTCCCCGGGCACTGAAGCTTTCTTT. Protein: CASSPSPGTEAFF.

The chain employs TRBV27 and TRBJ2-7; D not resolved. Germline loops: CDR1 MNHEY, CDR2 SMNVEV (reference sequence). This CDR3 is built from 15 residues. Trimming cost V 2 bases and J 4 bases, with 15 bases left between them. In DNA form, the CDR3 reads TGTGCCAGCAGTTTAAGAGCTGAACCCTTATACGAGCAGTACTTC. Translated, it gives CASSLRAEPLYEQYF.

The CDR3 nucleotides read TGCGGGGGCTCGATCCGGGGTGAGCAGTTCTTC. Translation gives CGGSIRGEQFF. The genes are TRBV20-1 and TRBJ2-1; D perhaps matches TRBD1 (6 bases). CDR1 and CDR2 (germline): DFQATT, SNEGSKA (reference sequence). CDR3 length: 11 amino acids.

J is TRBJ2-1 and V is TRBV7-3; D uncertain. This CDR3 region has 13 residues. With 4 bases removed from V and 6 bases from J, the gap between germline ends came to 10 bases. Germline-derived CDR1 and CDR2 are SGHTA and FQGTGA. The CDR3 is CASSSQVGNEQFF. The CDR3 DNA sequence: TGTGCCAGCAGCTCCCAGGTGGGCAATGAGCAGTTCTTC.

The rearrangement uses TRBV5-4 and TRBJ2-5, with TRBD2 identical over 14 bases. Trimming at V came to 0 bases and at J to 5 bases, leaving 6 bases not matched to a gene. The CDR3 spans 17 residues. CDR1 SGHNT and CDR2 YYREEE come from the germline V gene (reference sequence). The CDR3 sequence: CASSLGTSGRSAETQYF. CDR3 in DNA: TGTGCCAGCAGCTTGGGGACTAGCGGGAGGAGCGCGGAGACCCAGTACTTC.

The chain employs TRBV5-1 and TRBJ1-1; D perhaps matches TRBD1 (5 bases). Germline CDR1 is SGHRS and CDR2 is YFSETQ. V lost 2 bases and J 0 bases, leaving 11 bases between the germline ends. This CDR3 is 15 amino acids long. CDR3 sequence (DNA): TGCGCCAGCAGCTTACAGACAGATATGAACACTGAAGCTTTCTTT. Translation: CASSLQTDMNTEAFF.

A remark on this clone: Other nucleotide sequences in the sample specify the same CDR3. The V call is TRBV9, the J call TRBJ2-1; tentative D call: TRBD2 (6 bases). From germline, CDR1 is SGDLS and CDR2 YYNGEE. V lost 2 bases and J lost 5, with 8 bases in between. The CDR3 runs to 13 residues. DNA for the CDR3: TGTGCCAGCAGCGTCGCGGGACACAATGAGCAGTTCTTC. Residues: CASSVAGHNEQFF.

The rearrangement joins TRBV5-6 to TRBJ2-1, with D unresolved. The CDR3 loop spans 16 amino acids. Trimming removed 6 bases at V and 0 bases at J, with 16 bases between. The germline CDR1 and CDR2 sequences are SGHDT and YYEEEE. The DNA of the CDR3 is TGTGCCAGCACCCACCTGTGGCGGAGCTCCTACAATGAGCAGTTCTTC. This sequence encodes CASTHLWRSSYNEQFF.

V usage is TRBV4-1 and J usage is TRBJ2-1; tentatively, D is TRBD1 or TRBD2 (5 bases each). This CDR3 contains 12 residues. Between the trimmed V and J ends, which lost 1 base and 10 bases, there was a span of 8 bases. The germline gives CDR1 MGHRA, CDR2 YSYEKL. The CDR3 loop reads CASSQVWGEQFF. CDR3 DNA: TGCGCCAGCAGCCAAGTCTGGGGGGAGCAGTTCTTC.

V and J are TRBV30 and TRBJ2-7; D gene ambiguous. Per the germline V gene, CDR1 is GTSNPN and CDR2 is SVGIG (reference sequence). This CDR3 has 11 residues. Trimming removed 8 bases from V and 4 bases from J, with 12 bases in between. The CDR3 nucleotides read TGTGCCCAACGGGTGGCTTACGAGCAGTACTTC. Translation gives CAQRVAYEQYF.

The CDR3: CASKIPGRNNYGYTF. CDR3 coding DNA: TGCGCCAGCAAAATACCGGGACGAAATAACTATGGCTACACCTTC. V and J are TRBV4-1 and TRBJ1-2; D perhaps matches TRBD1 (5 bases). The CDR3 has 15 amino acids. V was trimmed by 7 bases and J by 1 base, leaving 16 bases between them. Germline assignment: CDR1 MGHRA and CDR2 YSYEKL.

The J gene is TRBJ2-7, the V gene TRBV5-1; no clear D gene. The CDR3 totals 12 residues. The V gene lost 0 bases and the J gene lost 11 bases, with 12 bases spanning the gap. CDR1 is SGHRS, CDR2 YFSETQ, per germline. The CDR3: CASSLDVGTKYF. In nucleotides, the CDR3 is TGCGCCAGCAGCTTGGACGTCGGCACCAAGTACTTC. Full variable domain (remainder filled in from reference TRBV5-1 and TRBJ2-7): KAGVTQTPRYLIKTRGQQVTLSCSPISGHRSVSWYQQTPGQGLQFLFEYFSETQRNKGNFPGRFSGRQFSNSRSEMNVSTLELGDSALYLCASSLDVGTKYFGPGTRLTVT.

This clone was detected a few times. The chain carries TRBV25-1 and TRBJ2-1; 11 nucleotides align to TRBD2. This CDR3 region has 15 residues. Germline lookup yields CDR1 MGHDK and CDR2 SYGVNS. V dropped 8 bases and J dropped 5; count of bases not matched to a gene: 8. CDR3 protein: CASGGGTSGNNEQFF. The CDR3 region has the DNA TGTGCCAGCGGGGGGGGGACTAGCGGAAACAATGAGCAGTTCTTC. Combining the CDR3 with reference TRBV25-1 and TRBJ2-1 gives the whole variable domain EADIYQTPRYLVIGTGKKITLECSQTMGHDKMYWYQQDPGMELHLIHYSYGVNSTEKGDLSSESTVSRIRTEHFPLTLESARPSHTSQYLCASGGGTSGNNEQFFGPGTRLTVL.

The chain couples TRBV7-9 to TRBJ2-7; D may be TRBD2 (6 bases). Germline-derived CDR1 and CDR2 are SEHNR and FQNEAQ (reference sequence). CDR3 length: 14 amino acids. Trimming pared 5 bases from V and 7 bases from J, leaving 18 bases between. The DNA for the CDR3 is TGTGCCAGCAGCAATCGGGACCGGAGGGAAGAGCAGTACTTC. It translates to CASSNRDRREEQYF.

This chain connects TRBV4-2 to TRBJ2-1; TRBD2 might be the D (6 bases). V lost 3 bases, J lost 5 bases, and 17 bases lay in between. The CDR3 is 16 amino acids. The germline gives CDR1 LGHNA, CDR2 YNFKEQ. CDR3 nucleotide sequence: TGTGCCAGCAGCCAGCTCTATAGCGGAATGAACAATGAGCAGTTCTTC. This encodes CASSQLYSGMNNEQFF.